This note documents a single TCR beta chain sequence. Germline V gene lookup returns CDR1 LGHDT and CDR2 YNNKEL (reference sequence). CDR3 length: 18 residues. V shed 1 base and J 1 base; nucleotides not matched to a gene: 12. These data originate in a study of control samples from healthy donors and cancer patients. Libraries were prepared by immunoSEQ multiplex PCR; TCRdb keeps only in-frame clonotypes and omits some of them. The data hold 90,000 to 140,000 clones, with around four fifths observed a single time. Sample: blood. This TCR came from a woman in her 50s in good health. V usage is TRBV3-1 (or the pseudogene TRBV3-2) and J usage is TRBJ1-1, with TRBD1 identical over 7 bases. The CDR3 DNA is TGTGCCAGCAGCCAAGTTGGGTTGATTTACAGGGGGAACACTGAAGCTTTCTTT. Protein: CASSQVGLIYRGNTEAFF.